The clone carrying this T cell receptor (beta chain) was counted only a few times. Its antigen is undetermined. This entry belongs to a study of T cell repertoires in aging, cancer and after chemotherapy. Study context: Some 9.4 million TCR reads made up the full dataset.

The trim removed 5 bases at V and 7 bases at J, leaving 6 bases unmatched. CDR1 MNHEY and CDR2 SVGEGT come from the germline V gene. This CDR3 comprises 15 residues. Peripheral blood genomic DNA, not sorted cells or RNA, was the template. General study points: Median generation probability rose over the chemotherapy interval in each cancer cohort, suggesting rebound thymic output.

A mixed TRB-A/B primer pool amplified rearranged TRB by multiplex touch-down PCR. TCRdb processed the multiplex PCR reads anew with MiXCR; each CDR3 protein has one entry. The sample carries roughly 3,200 distinct CDR3 sequences, 45% recorded once. The gene calls are TRBV6-2 or TRBV6-3 and TRBJ2-1; TRBD2 matches 12 bases. Sequencing used blood. This sequence was found in a human donor with a blood cancer. For the CDR3, the DNA is TGTGCCAGCAGTCGGACTAGCGGGGTACCTAATGAGCAGTTCTTC. Protein: CASSRTSGVPNEQFF.